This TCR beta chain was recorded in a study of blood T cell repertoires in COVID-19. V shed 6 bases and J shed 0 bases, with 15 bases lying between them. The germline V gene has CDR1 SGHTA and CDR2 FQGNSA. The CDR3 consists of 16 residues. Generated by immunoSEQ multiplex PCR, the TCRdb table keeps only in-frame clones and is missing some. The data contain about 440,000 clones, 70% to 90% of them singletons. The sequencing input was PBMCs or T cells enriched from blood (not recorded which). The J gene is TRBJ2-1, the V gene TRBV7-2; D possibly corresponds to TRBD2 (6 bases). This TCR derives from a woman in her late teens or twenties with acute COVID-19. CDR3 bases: TGTGCCAGCAGACTTAGCGGAGCAGACTCCTACAATGAGCAGTTCTTC. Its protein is CASRLSGADSYNEQFF.